This T cell receptor beta chain was identified in a study of shared clonotypes between healthy human individuals. Study-level background: Two women and a few men aged 18 to 49 served as donors.

Terminally differentiated effector memory CD45RA+ cells were excluded from the naive CD8 cells, which were CD45RO-negative and positively selected for CCR7. Whole-study findings and limits: Relative to clonotypes present in all four donors, those not shared had lower generation probabilities.

The repertoire was sequenced with immunoSEQ multiplex PCR; TCRdb's copy has only in-frame clones and lacks some. The sample lists roughly 2,000,000 clones, just under 95% occurring once. Trimming took off 1 base at V and 7 bases at J, with 10 bases between the two ends. The germline V gene encodes CDR1 SGHDN and CDR2 FVKESK. This CDR3 spans 13 amino acids. About this clone: The antigen remains undetermined.

The receptor was isolated from a man younger than 35 in good health. This chain joins TRBV14 and TRBJ1-2; D uncertain. The specimen was naive CD8+ T cells sorted from blood. For the CDR3, the DNA is TGTGCCAGCAGCCAAGTTAAAGGGAGTGGCTACACCTTC. It translates to CASSQVKGSGYTF.